This TCR beta chain appears in the sequencing data of a study of blood T cell repertoires in COVID-19. Across the whole study: From the United States, Italy and Spain came samples of acute and convalescent COVID-19. Sample material is recorded as cDNA or gDNA derived from T cells, B-cell-depleted T cells, or PBMCs.

CDR3 length: 17 amino acids. Germline V gene data show CDR1 as MNHEY and CDR2 as SVGEGT. With 3 bases removed from V and 4 bases from J, the gap between germline ends came to 22 bases. In the authors' methods: Estimated nucleated cell counts came from reference gene primer amplification. Sequenced by immunoSEQ multiplex PCR; TCRdb stores in-frame clones only, minus some. Clone size and V and J calls were adopted from that table, with D and trimming inferred from the DNA. This table has 65,000 to 85,000 clones, more than 75% appearing once. The TCR sequence derives from a woman between 18 and 30 years old with acute or convalescent COVID-19. Sequencing was done on a sample of peripheral blood. The chain has TRBV6-2 or TRBV6-3 and TRBJ2-7, with D tentatively TRBD2 (6 bases). DNA of the CDR3: TGTGCCAGCAGTTATGAGGTGAATCCGGGAGACCCTTACGAGCAGTACTTC. As protein: CASSYEVNPGDPYEQYF.